This T cell receptor (beta chain) was identified in a study of T-cell memory formation after mild COVID-19. Study-wide findings and caveats: Contracting CD8+ clones were enriched in EMRA, CD4+ mainly in CM and EM. The study found balanced CD4/CD8 in clones contracting day 15 to 85 and a CD4+ lean in later expanders. Cross-reactive memory seemingly joined, as some responding clones were found in pre-infection memory.

One entry per CDR3 protein, called by TCRdb with MiXCR from the 5' RACE reads. Among more than 400,000 distinct CDR3 sequences listed, over 15% were seen once. CDR3 length equals 15 residues. The ends were cut back, 3 bases at V and 5 bases at J, with 17 bases in the middle. Germline CDR1 MNHEY, CDR2 SMNVEV (reference sequence). To note about this clonotype: What it binds is unknown.

Sequences were obtained from PBMCs or a T cell subset sorted from them (not recorded which). The chain links TRBV27 to TRBJ2-7, with a weak D call TRBD1 (6 bases). The clonotype was recovered from an adult woman who had mild COVID-19 (a few samples of this study predate the infection). Cell type and time point are not known. In DNA form, the CDR3 reads TGTGCCAGCAGTTTCAACAGGGTGTCCGGGAACGAGCAGTACTTC. The encoded protein is CASSFNRVSGNEQYF.